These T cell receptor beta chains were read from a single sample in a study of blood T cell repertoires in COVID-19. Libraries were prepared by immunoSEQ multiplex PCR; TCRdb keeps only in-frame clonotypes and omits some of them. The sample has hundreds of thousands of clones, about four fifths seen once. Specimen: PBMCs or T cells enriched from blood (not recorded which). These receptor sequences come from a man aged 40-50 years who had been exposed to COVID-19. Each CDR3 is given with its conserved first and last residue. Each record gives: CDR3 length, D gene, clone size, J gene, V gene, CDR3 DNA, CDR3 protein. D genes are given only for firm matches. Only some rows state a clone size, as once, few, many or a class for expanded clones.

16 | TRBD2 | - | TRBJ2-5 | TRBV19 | TGTGCCAGTAGTATAGGCGCGGGAGTATATGGGGAGACCCAGTACTTC | CASSIGAGVYGETQYF
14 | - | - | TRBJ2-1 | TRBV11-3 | TGTGCCAGCAGCTTAGTCCGGGGGTACAATGAGCAGTTCTTC | CASSLVRGYNEQFF
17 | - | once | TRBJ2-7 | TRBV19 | TGTGCCAGTAGTACCCTAGCGCCACACGGGATTTCCTACGAGCAGTACTTC | CASSTLAPHGISYEQYF
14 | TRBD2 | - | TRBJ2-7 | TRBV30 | TGTGCCTGGGGGTTTGCTAGCGGCCCGTACGAGCAGTACTTC | CAWGFASGPYEQYF
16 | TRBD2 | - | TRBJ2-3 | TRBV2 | TGTGCCAGCAGGGACGGGGGGACGGCAGTCGCCGATACGCAGTATTTT | CASRDGGTAVADTQYF
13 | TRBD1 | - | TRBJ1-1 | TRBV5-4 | TGTGCCAGCAGCCTAACAGGGGGTTTGGGGGCTTTCTTT | CASSLTGGLGAFF
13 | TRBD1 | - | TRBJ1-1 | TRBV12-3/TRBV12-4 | TGTGCCAGCAGCAGCCGACAGGGGCCTGAAGCTTTCTTT | CASSSRQGPEAFF
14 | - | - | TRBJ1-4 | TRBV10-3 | TGTGCCATCAGTAGACCGGGATCTAATGAAAAACTGTTTTTT | CAISRPGSNEKLFF
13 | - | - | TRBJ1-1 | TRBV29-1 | TGCAGCGTGCGGCGGAGATTGAACACTGAAGCTTTCTTT | CSVRRRLNTEAFF
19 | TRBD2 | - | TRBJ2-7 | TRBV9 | TGTGCCAGCAGCGTTCTTGGGACACGGGGTAGCGGGAGTATCCACGAGCAGTACTTC | CASSVLGTRGSGSIHEQYF
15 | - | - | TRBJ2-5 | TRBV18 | TGTGCCAGCTCAGGTTTGGACAACCTGAGGGAGACCCAGTACTTC | CASSGLDNLRETQYF
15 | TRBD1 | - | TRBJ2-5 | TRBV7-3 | TGTGCCAGCAGCTTATTCGGGACAGGGGGGGAGACCCAGTACTTC | CASSLFGTGGETQYF
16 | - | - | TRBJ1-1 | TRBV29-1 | TGCAGCGTTGAAGACAGCACAGGCAAGATGAACACTGAAGCTTTCTTT | CSVEDSTGKMNTEAFF
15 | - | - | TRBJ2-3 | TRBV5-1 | TGCGCCAGCAGCCCTGGGGCGGGAAGCACAGATACGCAGTATTTT | CASSPGAGSTDTQYF
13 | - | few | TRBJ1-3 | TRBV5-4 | TGTGCCAGCAGCTTGGGAGAAGGAAACACCATATATTTT | CASSLGEGNTIYF
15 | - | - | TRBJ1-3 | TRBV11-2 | TGTGCCAGCAGCTCCGGCGGGACGGCTCTGAGCAAGGTGGTTTTT | CASSSGGTALSKVVF
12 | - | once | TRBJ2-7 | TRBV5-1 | TGCGCCAGCAGCCTTCTTGGTAGAGAGCAGTACTTC | CASSLLGREQYF
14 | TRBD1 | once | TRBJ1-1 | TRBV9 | TGTGCCAGCAGCGTAGGACAGGGACCGGGGGTAGCTTTCTTT | CASSVGQGPGVAFF
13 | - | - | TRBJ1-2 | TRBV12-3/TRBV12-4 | TGTGCCAGCAGCAGGGGTAGAAGCTATGGCTACACCTTC | CASSRGRSYGYTF
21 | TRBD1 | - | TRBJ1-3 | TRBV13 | TGTGCCAGCAGCTTTAGTATAATTCGGGACAGGAGCTCCTCGGGAGGAAACACCATATATTTT | CASSFSIIRDRSSSGGNTIYF
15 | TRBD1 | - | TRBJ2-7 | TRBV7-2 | TGTGCCAGCAGCCCACAATCCGGACAGGGCCGAGAGCAGTACTTC | CASSPQSGQGREQYF
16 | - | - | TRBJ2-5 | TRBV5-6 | TGTGCCAGCAGCCCGACCCTGGAGCAGGGGCAAGAGACCCAGTACTTC | CASSPTLEQGQETQYF
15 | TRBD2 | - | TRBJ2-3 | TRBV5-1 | TGCGCCAGCAGCTCGCTGGGAGGGGAGACAGATACGCAGTATTTT | CASSSLGGETDTQYF
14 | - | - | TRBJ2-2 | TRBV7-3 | TGTGCCAGCAGACCCTCCTTAACAACCGGGGAGCTGTTTTTT | CASRPSLTTGELFF
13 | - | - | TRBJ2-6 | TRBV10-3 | TGTGCCACCCGGGACTCTGGGGCCAACGTCCTGACTTTC | CATRDSGANVLTF
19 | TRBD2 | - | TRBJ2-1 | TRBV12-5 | TGTGCTAGTGGTTTGGTATCGGGACTAGCGGGAGTAACCTACAATGAGCAGTTCTTC | CASGLVSGLAGVTYNEQFF
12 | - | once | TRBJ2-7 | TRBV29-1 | TGCAGCGTTATAAAGACAGGCTACGAGCAGTACTTC | CSVIKTGYEQYF
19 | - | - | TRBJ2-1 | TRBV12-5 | TGTGCTAGTGGTTTGGTCCTAGTTGGGGCAGACAGAGGGGGCAATGAGCAGTTCTTC | CASGLVLVGADRGGNEQFF
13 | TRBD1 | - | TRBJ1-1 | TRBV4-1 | TGCGCCAGCAGCCAGGAGGTCACAGGGGCGGCTTTCTTT | CASSQEVTGAAFF
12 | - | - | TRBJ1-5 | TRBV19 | TGTGCCAGTAGTAGTAGCCTAGAGCCCCAGCATTTT | CASSSSLEPQHF
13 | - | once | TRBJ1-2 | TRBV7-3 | TGTGCCAGCAGCTCCGGACAAAACTATGGCTACACCTTC | CASSSGQNYGYTF
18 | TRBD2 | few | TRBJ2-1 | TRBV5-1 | TGCGCCAGCAGCCCGAAAACTAGCGGGAGAGGATCCTACAATGAGCAGTTCTTC | CASSPKTSGRGSYNEQFF
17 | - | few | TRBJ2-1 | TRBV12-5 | TGTGCTAGTGGTTTGGTAACCGCAAGGAGTTTCTACAATGAGCAGTTCTTC | CASGLVTARSFYNEQFF
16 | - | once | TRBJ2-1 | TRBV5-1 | TGCGCCAGCAGCTCGGTCATCCCGGGAGAGGTCGATGAGCAGTTCTTC | CASSSVIPGEVDEQFF
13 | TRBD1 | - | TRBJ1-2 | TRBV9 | TGTGCCAGCAGCGTAGCTACAGGGGTTGGCTACACCTTC | CASSVATGVGYTF
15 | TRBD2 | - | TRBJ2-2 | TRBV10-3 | TGTGCCATCAGTCCAAAGTTGGGGGGGACCGGGGAGCTGTTTTTT | CAISPKLGGTGELFF
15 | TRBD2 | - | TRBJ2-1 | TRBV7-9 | TGTGCCAGCAGCCCTAAGCGGGGTTCGGCCAATGAGCAGTTCTTC | CASSPKRGSANEQFF
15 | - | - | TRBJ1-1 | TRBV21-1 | TGTGCCAGCAGCAAAGCCCCGGACAGGAACACTGAAGCTTTCTTT | CASSKAPDRNTEAFF
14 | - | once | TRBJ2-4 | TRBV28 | TGTGCCAGCAGCCTGACTAGGGGAGCGGACATTCAGTACTTC | CASSLTRGADIQYF
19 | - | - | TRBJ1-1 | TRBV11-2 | TGTGCCAGCAGCTTAGAAAAGCGGGCCCCTTTCCAGTTGAACACTGAAGCTTTCTTT | CASSLEKRAPFQLNTEAFF
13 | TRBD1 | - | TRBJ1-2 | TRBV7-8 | TGTGCCAGCAGCCTGACAGGGACCTATGGCTACACCTTC | CASSLTGTYGYTF
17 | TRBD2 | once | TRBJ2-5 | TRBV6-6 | TGTGCCAGCAGTCGATCGACTAGCGGAACCGTCCAAGAGGCCCAGTACTTC | CASSRSTSGTVQEAQYF
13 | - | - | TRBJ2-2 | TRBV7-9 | TGTGCCAGCAGCTTTAGCCTTTCCGGGGAGCTGTTTTTT | CASSFSLSGELFF
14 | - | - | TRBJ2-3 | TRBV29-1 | TGCAGCGTTCGGTGGCTAGCGAACACAGATACGCAGTATTTT | CSVRWLANTDTQYF